Presented here are 9 T cell receptor beta chains from one specimen sequenced in a study of identical twins. TCRdb reprocessed the 5' RACE reads with MiXCR, giving one entry per CDR3 protein. Of 1.5 million to 2 million distinct CDR3 sequences listed, around 29% are singletons. The sample was cord blood. All receptors derive from a newborn girl in good health.

This clonotype was counted ten times or more. The CDR3 region is CASKGKTQYF. DNA for the CDR3: TGTGCCAGCAAGGGGAAGACCCAGTACTTC. V and J are TRBV25-1 and TRBJ2-5; TRBD1 is a possible D gene (5 bases). V was pared by 7 bases and J by 6 bases, with 6 bases between. The CDR3 loop spans 10 amino acids. Germline V gene lookup returns CDR1 MGHDK and CDR2 SYGVNS. Variable domain in full (rest from reference TRBV25-1 and TRBJ2-5): EADIYQTPRYLVIGTGKKITLECSQTMGHDKMYWYQQDPGMELHLIHYSYGVNSTEKGDLSSESTVSRIRTEHFPLTLESARPSHTSQYLCASKGKTQYFGPGTRLLVL.

This clonotype was seen ten or more times. The chain uses TRBV6-5 and TRBJ1-2; no definite D call. V was shortened by 0 bases and J by 5 bases, with 10 bases between the two germline ends. CDR1 and CDR2 (germline): MNHEY, SVGAGI. The CDR3 is made up of 14 amino acids. CDR3 amino acids: CASSYSRGGYGYTF. CDR3 bases: TGTGCCAGCAGTTACTCGCGGGGAGGATATGGCTACACCTTC.

This clonotype was observed once. The chain couples TRBV5-6 to TRBJ1-1; 8 nucleotides agree with TRBD1. V lost 4 bases to trimming and J lost 3 bases; unmatched junction nucleotides: 11. The germline V gene encodes CDR1 SGHDT and CDR2 YYEEEE. The CDR3 loop spans 16 amino acids. The CDR3 coding sequence is TGTGCCAGCAGCCTAACACCACAGGGGGGTGACACTGAAGCTTTCTTT. Translation gives CASSLTPQGGDTEAFF.

This sequence joins TRBV5-1 and TRBJ1-2; 7 bases line up with TRBD1. Per germline, CDR1 SGHRS and CDR2 YFSETQ. The CDR3 consists of 14 residues. V dropped 0 bases and J dropped 8; count of bases not matched to a gene: 7. CDR3 amino acids: CASSLEGTVKGYTF. CDR3 nucleotide sequence: TGCGCCAGCAGCTTGGAAGGGACAGTCAAAGGCTACACCTTC.

This clonotype has more than one count but fewer than ten. The chain couples TRBV4-2 to TRBJ2-7; 10 bases line up with TRBD2. The germline CDR1 and CDR2 sequences are LGHNA and YNFKEQ. V trimming: 4 bases; J trimming: 2 bases; junction bases outside the gene matches: 5. The CDR3 runs 15 residues. CDR3 loop: CASSRGTSETYEQYF. DNA for the CDR3: TGTGCCAGCAGCCGTGGGACTAGCGAAACCTACGAGCAGTACTTC.

This clonotype occurred a few times. This chain links TRBV27 with TRBJ1-5, with unresolved D. V shed 5 bases and J shed 4 bases, with 9 bases lying between them. Looked up from germline, CDR1 is MNHEY and CDR2 is SMNVEV (reference sequence). CDR3 size: 13 residues. The CDR3 protein is CASSTILNQPQHF. CDR3 DNA sequence: TGTGCCAGCAGTACCATACTTAATCAGCCCCAGCATTTT.

Only a few counts were recorded for this clonotype. The chain employs TRBV3-1 and TRBJ2-3; the D is unclear. There are 16 residues in the CDR3. CDR1 is LGHDT and CDR2 is YNNKEL in the germline V gene (reference sequence). V gave up 3 bases and J gave up 2 bases, with 15 bases separating them. The CDR3 sequence is CASSHQAQKVTDTQYF. The CDR3 DNA sequence: TGTGCCAGCAGCCATCAGGCTCAAAAAGTCACAGATACGCAGTATTTT.

In its sample, this clonotype was seen a few times. The V gene is TRBV5-1, the J gene TRBJ2-1, with D possibly called TRBD1 or TRBD2 (6 bases each). Germline CDR1 is SGHRS and CDR2 is YFSETQ. The CDR3 spans 17 residues. With 0 bases removed from V and 0 bases from J, the gap between germline ends came to 13 bases. In DNA form, the CDR3 reads TGCGCCAGCAGCTTGGAACCGTGGGGGGCCTCCTACAATGAGCAGTTCTTC. It translates to CASSLEPWGASYNEQFF.

This clonotype was seen more than once but under ten times. The V call is TRBV7-2, the J call TRBJ2-7; 7 bases align to TRBD2. Germline V gives CDR1 SGHTA, CDR2 FQGNSA. V lost 2 bases and J lost 0; bases outside the gene matches: 7. The CDR3 has 16 residues. The CDR3, as DNA: TGTGCCAGCAGCTTATTTAAAGCGGGACTCTCCTACGAGCAGTACTTC. This translates into CASSLFKAGLSYEQYF.